What follows describes a single TCR beta chain. No antigen is known for it. This record belongs to a study of cytomegalovirus exposure and HLA in healthy donors. General study results and limits: Reports credit the classifier with highly specific, highly sensitive diagnosis of cytomegalovirus status.

Donors came from a validation cohort of some 130 subjects, distinct from the first 666-subject cohort. Using immunoSEQ multiplex PCR, the repertoire was profiled, and TCRdb retains in-frame clones only, with some absent. The table shows about 350,000 clones, with roughly 90% occurring only once. CDR1 is KGHSH, CDR2 LQKENI, per germline. The CDR3 is made up of 12 amino acids. The V and J ends lost 1 base and 7 bases respectively, with 7 bases between them. Sequencing was done on a sample of PBMCs. The chain combines TRBV18 with TRBJ1-1; D is undetermined. The clonotype originates from a woman aged 25 to 39 in good health and CMV-seropositive. CDR3 loop: CASSPQDVEAFF. Written as DNA, the CDR3 is TGTGCCAGCTCACCACAAGATGTTGAAGCTTTCTTT.